The T cell receptor beta chain described here comes from a study of T cell responses to AZD1222 COVID-19 vaccine. General study points: Clonal diversity may have been underestimated, and the donors were mostly white British, with more females than males. Two AZD1222 administrations were followed by greater Spike-specific TCR breadth and depth. None of the repertoires were sampled until the peak T cell response had passed. Reportedly, close to half of spike-specific TCRs are directed against unmutated variant regions.

Assay: immunoSEQ multiplex PCR; the TCRdb copy retains only in-frame clones and omits some. In the table there are about 120,000 clones, roughly nine tenths of which are singletons. Germline assignment: CDR1 LNHDA and CDR2 SQIVND (reference sequence). Trimming took 2 bases from V and 5 from J, leaving 15 bases between them. This CDR3 contains 15 residues. Remarks on this clone: Its antigen is currently unknown.

V and J are TRBV19 and TRBJ1-2; tentative D call: TRBD1 (6 bases). The receptor was derived from an adult who received the AZD1222 COVID-19 vaccine. This specimen consisted of peripheral blood, obtained 28 days after the second AZD1222 dose. The DNA for the CDR3 is TGTGCCAGTAGTATAAATTGGGGGGCCAAGTATGGCTACACCTTC. It yields the protein CASSINWGAKYGYTF.